This entry lists 30 T cell receptor beta chains sequenced from one sample in a study of a mutant IDH1 vaccine in newly diagnosed glioma. The time point is: baseline, week 1 (first vaccination visit). As for treatment: pre-vaccination baseline after standard-of-care therapy. Sequenced by immunoSEQ multiplex PCR; TCRdb stores in-frame clones only, minus some. Among about 32,000 clones listed, roughly four fifths were seen once. Sample: PBMCs, taken from a glioma patient treated with radiotherapy, temozolomide or both. These receptors all come from a man younger than 40 with glioma.

This clone was counted only a few times. This chain connects TRBV28 to TRBJ2-7, with 10 bases lining up with TRBD1. With V trimmed by 8 bases and J by 7 bases, 5 bases remained unmatched. This CDR3 comprises 12 residues. From germline, CDR1 is MDHEN and CDR2 SYDVKM. The CDR3 DNA reads as TGTGCCAGCGGGACAGGGGCGAGGGAGCAGTACTTC. This codes for CASGTGAREQYF.

The V and J genes are TRBV28 and TRBJ1-1; no reliable D call. Germline V CDR1 and CDR2: MDHEN, SYDVKM. Trimming cost V 5 bases and J 5 bases, with 9 bases left between them. The CDR3 covers 12 residues. The CDR3 loop is CASSPSWTEAFF. The CDR3 DNA is TGTGCCAGCAGTCCGAGTTGGACTGAAGCTTTCTTT.

The CDR3 reads CASSFSVRAQETQYF. DNA for the CDR3: TGTGCCAGCAGCTTCTCGGTGAGGGCCCAAGAGACCCAGTACTTC. The rearrangement links TRBV7-6 to TRBJ2-5; D might be TRBD2 (5 bases). V was pared by 3 bases and J by 1 base, with 12 bases between. Germline-derived CDR1 and CDR2 are SGHVS and FNYEAQ. The CDR3 has 15 amino acids.

Here the CDR3 DNA reads TGTGCCAGCAGCTTGCCGGCCTATGGCTACACCTTC. It is translated as CASSLPAYGYTF. The rearrangement links TRBV5-6 to TRBJ1-2; D is ambiguous. The CDR3 totals 12 residues. Germline CDR1 and CDR2: SGHDT and YYEEEE. Trimming removed 1 base from V and 4 bases from J, with 5 bases in between. Filled out from reference TRBV5-6 and TRBJ1-2, the complete variable domain reads DAGVTQSPTHLIKTRGQQVTLRCSPKSGHDTVSWYQQALGQGPQFIFQYYEEEERQRGNFPDRFSGHQFPNYSSELNVNALLLGDSALYLCASSLPAYGYTFGSGTRLTVV.

This sequence joins TRBV30 and TRBJ2-1; D may match TRBD1 or TRBD2 (5 bases each). Germline V gene data show CDR1 as GTSNPN and CDR2 as SVGIG (reference sequence). The length of the CDR3 is 14 residues. The CDR3 bases are TGTGCTTCAGTGCCCCCGGGGCGGTACAATGAGCAGTTCTTC. Translation gives CASVPPGRYNEQFF. Combining the CDR3 with reference TRBV30 and TRBJ2-1 gives the whole variable domain SQTIHQWPATLVQPVGSPLSLECTVEGTSNPNLYWYRQAAGRGLQLLFYSVGIGQISSEVPQNLSASRPQDRQFILSSKKLLLSDSGFYLCASVPPGRYNEQFFGPGTRLTVL.

The chain has TRBV19 and TRBJ2-7; D could derive from TRBD1 or TRBD2 (5 bases each). This CDR3 contains 14 residues. Germline V gene sequence: CDR1 LNHDA, CDR2 SQIVND (reference sequence). Trimming shortened V by 6 bases and J by 2 bases, and 14 bases separated the two germline ends. In DNA form, the CDR3 reads TGTGCCAGTAGCGTCCGGGACGGTCCCTACGAGCAGTACTTC. It yields the protein CASSVRDGPYEQYF. The full variable domain, rest sourced from reference TRBV19 and TRBJ2-7, is DGGITQSPKYLFRKEGQNVTLSCEQNLNHDAMYWYRQDPGQGLRLIYYSQIVNDFQKGDIAEGYSVSREKKESFPLTVTSAQKNPTAFYLCASSVRDGPYEQYFGPGTRLTVT.

The rearrangement uses TRBV7-2 and TRBJ1-1; D may be TRBD1 (6 bases). Trimming took off 1 base at V and 0 bases at J, with 9 bases between the two ends. This CDR3 contains 15 residues. Germline CDR1 is SGHTA and CDR2 is FQGNSA. This CDR3 reads CASSLGTGLNTEAFF. The CDR3 nucleotides read TGTGCCAGCAGCTTAGGTACAGGGCTGAACACTGAAGCTTTCTTT.

The chain recombines TRBV5-1 with TRBJ2-3, with 7 bases that match TRBD2. The CDR3 sequence is 15 residues long. The germline V gene has CDR1 SGHRS and CDR2 YFSETQ. After removal of 3 bases from V and 5 bases from J, the junction contained 9 bases not matched to a gene. The CDR3 protein is CASSSGLEAVDTQYF. DNA for the CDR3: TGCGCCAGCAGCTCCGGACTAGAAGCGGTAGATACGCAGTATTTT.

The chain carries TRBV27 and TRBJ1-1; D not resolved. Germline assignment: CDR1 MNHEY and CDR2 SMNVEV (reference sequence). The germline V and J ends were trimmed by 3 bases and 2 bases, with 7 bases remaining between them. This CDR3 comprises 13 residues. This CDR3 is CASSFRANTEAFF. The CDR3 DNA is TGTGCCAGCAGTTTTAGGGCAAACACTGAAGCTTTCTTT.

The rearrangement links TRBV9 to TRBJ2-1; D tentatively fits TRBD1 or TRBD2 (5 bases each). In germline, CDR1 is SGDLS, CDR2 YYNGEE. Between the trimmed V and J ends, which lost 4 bases and 3 bases, there was a span of 11 bases. The CDR3 is 14 residues long. The CDR3 sequence: CASSTRDGYNEQFF. The CDR3 DNA sequence: TGTGCCAGCAGCACCCGGGACGGCTACAATGAGCAGTTCTTC.

V is TRBV27 and J is TRBJ2-2; either TRBD1 or TRBD2 may supply D (6 bases each). Trimming took off 4 bases at V and 3 bases at J, with 15 bases between the two ends. CDR1 MNHEY and CDR2 SMNVEV come from the germline V gene (reference sequence). The CDR3 spans 16 residues. CDR3 protein: CASSWAAGEDTGELFF. In nucleotides, the CDR3 is TGTGCCAGCAGTTGGGCGGCAGGGGAGGACACCGGGGAGCTGTTTTTT.

This rearrangement joins TRBV18 to TRBJ1-3, with 10 bases identical to TRBD1. Per germline, CDR1 KGHSH and CDR2 LQKENI. This CDR3 is 17 amino acids long. V lost 2 bases, J lost 4 bases, and 8 bases stayed unmatched. In DNA form, the CDR3 reads TGTGCCAGCTCACCAACAACTGACAGGGGGCCCGGAAACACCATATATTTT. It specifies CASSPTTDRGPGNTIYF.

This clone appeared a single time. The chain links TRBV5-4 to TRBJ1-6; 9 nucleotides align to TRBD1. The germline gives CDR1 SGHNT, CDR2 YYREEE (reference sequence). The CDR3 is made up of 19 amino acids. Unmatched junction bases numbered 7, after V lost 0 bases and J lost 0 bases. The CDR3 loop reads CASSLGSGTGSSYNSPLHF. The CDR3, as DNA: TGTGCCAGCAGCTTGGGATCCGGGACAGGGAGCTCCTATAATTCACCCCTCCACTTT.

V is TRBV6-1 and J is TRBJ2-5; D not resolved. The length of the CDR3 is 14 residues. The V gene's germline CDR1 is MNHNS and CDR2 SASEGT. V was pared by 4 bases and J by 0 bases, with 9 bases between. CDR3 bases: TGTGCCAGCAGTGTCAGGAGTAACCAAGAGACCCAGTACTTC. This codes for CASSVRSNQETQYF.

This chain uses TRBV19 with TRBJ2-2; either TRBD1 or TRBD2 may supply D (6 bases each). Germline CDR1 reads LNHDA; CDR2 reads SQIVND (reference sequence). Trimming left V 8 bases short and J 7 bases short, with 17 bases between. This CDR3 has 14 amino acids. The CDR3 nucleotides read TGTGCCAGTGGGAGGAACAGGGATAGCGGGGAGCTGTTTTTT. The encoded protein is CASGRNRDSGELFF.

The gene calls are TRBV10-3 and TRBJ2-2; D is tentatively TRBD1 or TRBD2 (6 bases each). The CDR3 covers 14 residues. V was cut by 7 bases and J by 4 bases, with 13 bases left in between. Germline CDR1 and CDR2: ENHRY and SYGVKD. The CDR3 here is CAIKWGAGTGELFF. The CDR3 coding sequence is TGTGCCATCAAATGGGGGGCGGGCACCGGGGAGCTGTTTTTT.

This clone was observed a few times. This chain joins TRBV6-5 and TRBJ1-1; no firm D call. The CDR3 is 11 residues long. Trimming left V 8 bases short and J 4 bases short, with 8 bases between. Germline V gene data show CDR1 as MNHEY and CDR2 as SVGAGI. The CDR3 reads CASEEGTEAFF. The CDR3 DNA sequence: TGTGCCAGCGAAGAGGGCACTGAAGCTTTCTTT.

The chain has TRBV6-1 and TRBJ2-1, with 7 bases that match TRBD2. The CDR3 has 15 residues. Germline lookup yields CDR1 MNHNS and CDR2 SASEGT. The junction had 8 bases not matched to a gene; V was cut back by 1 base and J by 8 bases. CDR3 in DNA: TGTGCCAGCAGTGAAGGTGCGGGAGAGGGTGATGAGCAGTTCTTC. Its translation is CASSEGAGEGDEQFF.

The chain uses TRBV14 and TRBJ1-3; 12 bases fit TRBD1. V gave up 0 bases and J gave up 4 bases; unmatched junction bases: 13. CDR3 length: 20 residues. CDR1 is SGHDN and CDR2 is FVKESK in the germline V gene. CDR3: CASSQDRRDRGRGRGNTIYF. The DNA of the CDR3 is TGTGCCAGCAGCCAAGATCGCCGGGACAGGGGGCGCGGGCGCGGAAACACCATATATTTT.

The V and J genes are TRBV5-1 and TRBJ2-7; 9 nucleotides match TRBD2. Trimming cost V 4 bases and J 4 bases; bases outside gene matches: 6. Germline CDR1 SGHRS, CDR2 YFSETQ. This CDR3 contains 14 residues. CDR3 in DNA: TGCGCCAGCAGCACGGGACTAGCCCCTTACGAGCAGTACTTC. It is translated as CASSTGLAPYEQYF. The variable domain in full, completed from reference TRBV5-1 and TRBJ2-7, reads KAGVTQTPRYLIKTRGQQVTLSCSPISGHRSVSWYQQTPGQGLQFLFEYFSETQRNKGNFPGRFSGRQFSNSRSEMNVSTLELGDSALYLCASSTGLAPYEQYFGPGTRLTVT.

CDR3 in DNA: TGTGCCAGTAGTAGAGGATCCACCGGGGAGCTGTTTTTT. Encoded protein: CASSRGSTGELFF. The chain recombines TRBV19 with TRBJ2-2; the D is unclear. Germline CDR1 and CDR2: LNHDA and SQIVND (reference sequence). Trimming pared 4 bases from V and 4 bases from J, leaving 7 bases between. CDR3 length equals 13 residues.

The chain links TRBV6-5 to TRBJ1-2; D is perhaps TRBD1 (5 bases). Germline V gives CDR1 MNHEY, CDR2 SVGAGI. V lost 10 bases and J 1 base, leaving 19 bases between the germline ends. The CDR3 consists of 15 residues. CDR3: CATQRSGGNNYGYTF. The CDR3 coding sequence is TGTGCCACCCAGAGATCGGGGGGAAATAACTATGGCTACACCTTC.

The chain combines TRBV6-1 with TRBJ1-2; perhaps TRBD1 as D (6 bases). The CDR3 runs 15 residues. Germline loops: CDR1 MNHNS, CDR2 SASEGT. The V end was cut by 0 bases, the J end by 5 bases, with 13 bases between. DNA for the CDR3: TGTGCCAGCAGTGAAGCGTGGGGGCTTGCGTATGGCTACACCTTC. Translating it yields CASSEAWGLAYGYTF.

CDR3 in amino acids: CASSPNTRTSGGRGETQYF. CDR3 DNA: TGTGCCAGCAGCCCAAATACTAGGACTAGCGGGGGGCGAGGAGAGACCCAGTACTTC. The chain couples TRBV5-6 to TRBJ2-5; the match to TRBD2 covers 14 bases. CDR1 is SGHDT, CDR2 YYEEEE, per germline. The CDR3 contains 19 residues. V lost 4 bases, J lost 4 bases, and 15 bases stayed unmatched. The full variable domain, its missing parts supplied by reference TRBV5-6 and TRBJ2-5, is DAGVTQSPTHLIKTRGQQVTLRCSPKSGHDTVSWYQQALGQGPQFIFQYYEEEERQRGNFPDRFSGHQFPNYSSELNVNALLLGDSALYLCASSPNTRTSGGRGETQYFGPGTRLLVL.

V is TRBV19 and J is TRBJ2-2, with TRBD2 as a possible D gene (6 bases). Trimming removed 1 base at V and 0 bases at J, with 12 bases between. Germline lookup yields CDR1 LNHDA and CDR2 SQIVND (reference sequence). This CDR3 comprises 17 residues. In DNA form, the CDR3 reads TGTGCCAGTAGTATAGCCGGGGGACGGTCGAACACCGGGGAGCTGTTTTTT. It translates to CASSIAGGRSNTGELFF.

This chain links TRBV30 with TRBJ1-5; D might be TRBD1 (5 bases). The germline gives CDR1 GTSNPN, CDR2 SVGIG (reference sequence). CDR3 length equals 13 residues. Trimming stripped 1 base from V and 5 bases from J, with 9 bases between. CDR3 nucleotide sequence: TGTGCCTGGAGTGCGGGGGGAGATCAGCCCCAGCATTTT. It is translated as CAWSAGGDQPQHF.

The chain combines TRBV7-9 with TRBJ1-1; D gene ambiguous. This CDR3 is 11 amino acids long. V dropped 5 bases and J dropped 8 bases, with 9 bases sitting between them. CDR1 SEHNR and CDR2 FQNEAQ come from the germline V gene (reference sequence). The CDR3 region is CASSLAREAFF. DNA for the CDR3: TGTGCCAGCAGCCTTGCTCGGGAAGCTTTCTTT.

The genes are TRBV30 and TRBJ1-1; D unresolved. Per the germline V gene, CDR1 is GTSNPN and CDR2 is SVGIG (reference sequence). This CDR3 is built from 14 residues. Trimming cost V 0 bases and J 4 bases, with 12 bases left between them. CDR3 protein: CAWSVPGGGTEAFF. CDR3 nucleotides: TGTGCCTGGAGTGTACCCGGAGGTGGCACTGAAGCTTTCTTT. Full variable domain (remainder filled in from reference TRBV30 and TRBJ1-1): SQTIHQWPATLVQPVGSPLSLECTVEGTSNPNLYWYRQAAGRGLQLLFYSVGIGQISSEVPQNLSASRPQDRQFILSSKKLLLSDSGFYLCAWSVPGGGTEAFFGQGTRLTVV.

The chain carries TRBV6-1 and TRBJ1-1; the D gene is possibly TRBD1 (6 bases). The V and J ends lost 6 bases and 2 bases respectively, with 10 bases between them. The CDR3 length is 13 residues. CDR1 MNHNS and CDR2 SASEGT come from the germline V gene. The DNA of the CDR3 is TGTGCCAGCAGCGTGACAGGAAACACTGAAGCTTTCTTT. Its protein is CASSVTGNTEAFF.

V gene TRBV18 combines with J gene TRBJ1-6; TRBD1 might be the D (6 bases). The CDR3 loop spans 16 amino acids. Germline CDR1 KGHSH, CDR2 LQKENI. Trimming pared 3 bases from V and 7 bases from J, leaving 16 bases between. For the CDR3, the DNA is TGTGCCAGCTCACCGGGACTTCCTCAGGGGAATTCACCCCTCCACTTT. This translates into CASSPGLPQGNSPLHF.